Following are 16 T cell receptor beta chains from one sample sequenced in a study of T-cell reconstitution after alpha-beta-depleted transplantation in children. Unique molecular identifiers were used to barcode this TCRbeta library. One entry per CDR3 protein, called by TCRdb with MiXCR from the PCR reads. The table shows 610,000 or so distinct CDR3 sequences, with 25% to 30% occurring only once. The sample here was PBMCs, taken before TCRalphabeta/CD19-depleted stem cell transplant. The receptors derive from a boy under three years old with Wiskott-Aldrich syndrome, due to receive a stem cell transplant.

This clonotype was seen a few times. This chain uses TRBV20-1 with TRBJ1-2; a possible D gene is TRBD1 (5 bases). Germline V gene data show CDR1 as DFQATT and CDR2 as SNEGSKA (reference sequence). V lost 3 bases and J lost 2, with 19 bases in between. The CDR3 consists of 16 residues. This CDR3 is CSASPIMGRRNYGYTF. CDR3 DNA sequence: TGCAGTGCTAGTCCTATTATGGGACGGCGAAACTATGGCTACACCTTC.

This clonotype showed up just a few times. This sequence joins TRBV28 and TRBJ2-7; 7 nucleotides align to TRBD1. CDR3 length: 16 residues. CDR1 and CDR2 from the germline V gene are MDHEN and SYDVKM. V shed 8 bases and J 2 bases; nucleotides not matched to a gene: 15. This CDR3 reads CASWSPGDSLTYEQYF. The CDR3 DNA reads as TGTGCCAGCTGGAGCCCCGGGGACAGTCTAACCTACGAGCAGTACTTC.

This chain joins TRBV7-6 and TRBJ2-7; TRBD1 aligns across 7 bases. The CDR3 is 15 amino acids. Germline V gene sequence: CDR1 SGHVS, CDR2 FNYEAQ. V shed 5 bases, J shed 6 bases, and the junction held 13 bases outside the gene matches. The CDR3 is CASSPLRTGPREQYF. In DNA form, the CDR3 reads TGTGCCAGCAGCCCACTGAGGACAGGCCCTCGCGAGCAGTACTTC.

This clonotype came up a few times. The chain uses TRBV19 and TRBJ2-4, with 7 bases aligning to TRBD1. Trimming at V came to 1 base and at J to 1 base, leaving 4 bases not matched to a gene. Germline assignment: CDR1 LNHDA and CDR2 SQIVND (reference sequence). The CDR3 is 16 amino acids. For the CDR3, the DNA is TGTGCCAGTAGTATAGGAGACAGGGATGCCAAAAACATTCAGTACTTC. Translating gives CASSIGDRDAKNIQYF.

The chain is built from TRBV12-3 or TRBV12-4 and TRBJ2-1; TRBD2 matches 7 bases. Losses at the gene ends were 7 bases for V and 4 bases for J; bases not matched to a gene: 1. The CDR3 consists of 12 residues. CDR3 DNA: TGTGCCAGCATCGGGGGGTACAATGAGCAGTTCTTC. Translation gives CASIGGYNEQFF.

This clonotype was recorded a few times. V is TRBV15 and J is TRBJ2-4; 7 bases are a match to TRBD2. Germline assignment: CDR1 LNHNV and CDR2 YYDKDF (reference sequence). The CDR3 is made up of 16 amino acids. The J segment lost 9 bases and the V segment lost 3 bases, leaving 14 bases of the junction unmatched. CDR3 protein: CATSSPVGGLKVIQYF. The CDR3 nucleotides read TGTGCCACCAGCAGTCCTGTGGGAGGGCTAAAAGTCATTCAGTACTTC.

The chain joins TRBV28 to TRBJ1-1; no clear D. The germline V and J ends were trimmed by 3 bases and 5 bases, with 19 bases remaining between them. CDR1 is MDHEN and CDR2 is SYDVKM in the germline V gene. The CDR3 sequence is 16 residues long. The DNA for the CDR3 is TGTGCCAGCAGTTTTCACCCGTCTTCGTTGGGGACTGAAGCTTTCTTT. This translates into CASSFHPSSLGTEAFF.

This clonotype was observed a few times. V usage is TRBV20-1 and J usage is TRBJ2-5; D is unclear. V lost 3 bases and J 5 bases, leaving 13 bases between the germline ends. The CDR3 totals 13 residues. The germline CDR1 and CDR2 sequences are DFQATT and SNEGSKA (reference sequence). The CDR3: CSASGGYVETQYF. CDR3 nucleotide sequence: TGCAGTGCTAGTGGCGGATACGTGGAGACCCAGTACTTC.

The chain has TRBV5-1 and TRBJ1-1, with 7 bases fitting TRBD1. CDR3 size: 13 residues. From germline, CDR1 is SGHRS and CDR2 YFSETQ. Trimming took 4 bases from V and 5 from J; bases not matched to a gene: 5. The CDR3 is CASSEMTGTEAFF. The CDR3 DNA reads TGCGCCAGCAGCGAAATGACAGGGACTGAAGCTTTCTTT. Full variable domain (rest looked up from reference TRBV5-1 and TRBJ1-1): KAGVTQTPRYLIKTRGQQVTLSCSPISGHRSVSWYQQTPGQGLQFLFEYFSETQRNKGNFPGRFSGRQFSNSRSEMNVSTLELGDSALYLCASSEMTGTEAFFGQGTRLTVV.

This clonotype appeared a few times. This chain joins TRBV27 and TRBJ2-7; 10 positions agree with TRBD1. With 4 bases clipped from V and 0 bases from J, the junction kept 3 bases outside the gene matches. Germline-derived CDR1 and CDR2 are MNHEY and SMNVEV (reference sequence). CDR3 size: 15 residues. CDR3 amino acids: CASSYGDRGSYEQYF. CDR3 in DNA: TGTGCCAGCAGTTACGGGGACAGGGGCTCCTACGAGCAGTACTTC.

V gene TRBV7-8 combines with J gene TRBJ2-7; D remains unclear. From germline, CDR1 is SGHVS and CDR2 FQNEAQ. V lost 5 bases and J 0 bases, leaving 11 bases between the germline ends. This CDR3 is built from 14 residues. The CDR3 region has the DNA TGTGCCAGCAGCAAGGACGGACCCTCCTACGAGCAGTACTTC. This encodes CASSKDGPSYEQYF.

V usage is TRBV12-3 or TRBV12-4 and J usage is TRBJ1-4; D gene ambiguous. Trimming removed 1 base from V and 3 bases from J, with 9 bases in between. This CDR3 has 15 amino acids. CDR3 sequence reads: CASSLGPAANEKLFF. The CDR3 DNA is TGTGCCAGCAGTTTAGGCCCGGCAGCTAATGAAAAACTGTTTTTT.

The V call is TRBV10-3, the J call TRBJ2-1, with D maybe TRBD1 (5 bases). CDR3 length: 15 residues. V was trimmed by 3 bases and J by 6 bases, leaving 15 bases between them. The germline V gene has CDR1 ENHRY and CDR2 SYGVKD. CDR3 sequence (DNA): TGTGCCATCAGTGACAGGGTGATTCACCTCAATGAGCAGTTCTTC. Translation gives CAISDRVIHLNEQFF.

The sample holds a few counts of this clonotype. This chain links TRBV28 with TRBJ2-1, with TRBD2 identical over 8 bases. The V and J ends lost 7 bases and 8 bases, in that order; junction bases with no gene match: 16. This CDR3 comprises 16 residues. Germline CDR1 is MDHEN and CDR2 is SYDVKM. CDR3 in amino acids: CASNIVSGGGPDEQFF. CDR3 DNA: TGTGCCAGCAATATCGTCTCGGGAGGGGGTCCGGATGAGCAGTTCTTC. Combining the CDR3 with reference TRBV28 and TRBJ2-1 gives the whole variable domain DVKVTQSSRYLVKRTGEKVFLECVQDMDHENMFWYRQDPGLGLRLIYFSYDVKMKEKGDIPEGYSVSREKKERFSLILESASTNQTSMYLCASNIVSGGGPDEQFFGPGTRLTVL.

V and J are TRBV29-1 and TRBJ1-6, with D possibly being TRBD1 (6 bases). Germline CDR1 and CDR2: SQVTM and ANQGSEA. Deletions cut 5 bases from V and 8 bases from J, with 13 bases between. The CDR3 is 13 residues long. CDR3 residues: CSVRGGADSPLHF. CDR3 nucleotides: TGCAGCGTTCGAGGGGGGGCGGATTCACCCCTCCACTTT.

V and J are TRBV20-1 and TRBJ2-3; D ambiguous. CDR1 and CDR2 (germline): DFQATT, SNEGSKA (reference sequence). The CDR3 totals 13 residues. V was trimmed by 0 bases and J by 3 bases, leaving 7 bases between them. The CDR3 region has the DNA TGCAGTGCTAGAGATTCCCTGACAGATACGCAGTATTTT. This gives the protein CSARDSLTDTQYF.